Listed here is a single T cell receptor beta chain. How the authors handled the data: Amplification of reference gene primers provided the estimated nucleated cell counts. TCRdb keeps only in-frame clones here, not all; method: immunoSEQ multiplex PCR. The DNA was the basis for D and trimming; V, J and clone size are from that table. The sample lists more than 250,000 clones, about nine tenths seen once, with over 5.5% in the top ten. The trim removed 2 bases at V and 4 bases at J, leaving 8 bases unmatched. The CDR3 runs 17 residues. Germline-derived CDR1 and CDR2 are SSHAT and FNYEAQ (reference sequence). This sample is part of a study of blood T cell repertoires in COVID-19.

The sample consisted of peripheral blood. This receptor was obtained from a woman in her forties or fifties with COVID-19, enrolled during active disease. The chain joins TRBV7-7 to TRBJ2-2; 9 bases match TRBD2. This CDR3 reads CASSLSASGTPTGELFF. The CDR3 region has the DNA TGTGCCAGCAGCTTAAGCGCTAGCGGGACACCCACCGGGGAGCTGTTTTTT.